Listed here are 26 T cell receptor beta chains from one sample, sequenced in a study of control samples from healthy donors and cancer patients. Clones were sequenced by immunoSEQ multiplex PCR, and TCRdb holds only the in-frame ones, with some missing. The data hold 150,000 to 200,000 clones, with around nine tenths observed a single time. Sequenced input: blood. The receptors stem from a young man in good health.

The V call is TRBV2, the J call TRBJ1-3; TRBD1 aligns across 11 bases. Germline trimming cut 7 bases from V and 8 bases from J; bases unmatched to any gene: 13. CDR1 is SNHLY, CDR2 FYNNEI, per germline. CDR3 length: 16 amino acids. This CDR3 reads CASTRTPWTGGYTIYF. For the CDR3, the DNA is TGTGCCAGCACCAGAACACCGTGGACAGGGGGCTACACCATATATTTT.

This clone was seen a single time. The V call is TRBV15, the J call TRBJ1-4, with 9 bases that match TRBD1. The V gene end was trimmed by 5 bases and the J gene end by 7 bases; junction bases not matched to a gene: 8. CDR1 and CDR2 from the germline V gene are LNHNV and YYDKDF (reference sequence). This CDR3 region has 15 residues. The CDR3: CATSAQGARSEKLFF. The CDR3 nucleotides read TGTGCCACCAGCGCACAGGGGGCTCGGAGTGAAAAACTGTTTTTT.

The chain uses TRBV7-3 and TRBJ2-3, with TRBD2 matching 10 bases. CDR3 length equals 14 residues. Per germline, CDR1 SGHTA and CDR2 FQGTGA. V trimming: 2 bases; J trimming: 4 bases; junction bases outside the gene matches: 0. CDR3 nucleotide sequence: TGTGCCAGCAGCTTAGGGACTAGCGCAGATACGCAGTATTTT. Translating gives CASSLGTSADTQYF.

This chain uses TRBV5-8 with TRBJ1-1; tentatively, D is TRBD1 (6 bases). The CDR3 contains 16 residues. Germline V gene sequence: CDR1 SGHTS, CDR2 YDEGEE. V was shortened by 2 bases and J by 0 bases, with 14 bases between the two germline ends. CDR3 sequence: CASSFLRGLLNTEAFF. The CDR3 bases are TGTGCCAGCAGCTTCCTACGGGGGCTTTTGAACACTGAAGCTTTCTTT.

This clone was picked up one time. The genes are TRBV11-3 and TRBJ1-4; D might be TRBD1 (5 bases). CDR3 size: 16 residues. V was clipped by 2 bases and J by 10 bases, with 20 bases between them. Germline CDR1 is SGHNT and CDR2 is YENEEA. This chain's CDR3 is CASSLRILRGGGKLFF. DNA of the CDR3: TGTGCCAGCAGCTTAAGGATCCTGAGGGGAGGCGGAAAACTGTTTTTT.

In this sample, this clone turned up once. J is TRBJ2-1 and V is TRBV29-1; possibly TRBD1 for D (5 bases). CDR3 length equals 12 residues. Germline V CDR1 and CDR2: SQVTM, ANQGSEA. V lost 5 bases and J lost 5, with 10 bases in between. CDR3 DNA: TGCAGCGTTTTGACAGCTCACAATGAGCAGTTCTTC. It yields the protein CSVLTAHNEQFF.

CDR3 protein: CATRDIHSGANVLTF. The CDR3 DNA is TGTGCCACCCGGGACATCCACTCTGGGGCCAACGTCCTGACTTTC. This chain links TRBV24-1 with TRBJ2-6; D may be TRBD1 (6 bases). Trimming took off 9 bases at V and 0 bases at J, with 11 bases between the two ends. The CDR3 extends over 15 amino acids. Germline lookup yields CDR1 KGHDR and CDR2 SFDVKD.

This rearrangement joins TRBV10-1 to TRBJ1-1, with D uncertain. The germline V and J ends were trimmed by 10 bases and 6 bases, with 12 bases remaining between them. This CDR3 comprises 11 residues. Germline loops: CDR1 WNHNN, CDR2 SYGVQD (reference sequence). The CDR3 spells CATPWWAEAFF. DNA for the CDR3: TGCGCCACCCCGTGGTGGGCTGAAGCTTTCTTT.

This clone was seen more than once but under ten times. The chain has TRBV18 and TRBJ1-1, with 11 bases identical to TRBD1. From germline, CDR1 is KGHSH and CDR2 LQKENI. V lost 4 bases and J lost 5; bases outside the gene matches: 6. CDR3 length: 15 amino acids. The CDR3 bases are TGTGCCAGCTCACGGACAGGGGGCCGTGAGACTGAAGCTTTCTTT. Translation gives CASSRTGGRETEAFF.

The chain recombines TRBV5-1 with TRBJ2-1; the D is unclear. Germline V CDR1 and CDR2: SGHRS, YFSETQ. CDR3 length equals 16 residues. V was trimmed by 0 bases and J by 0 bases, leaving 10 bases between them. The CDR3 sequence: CASSLATDASYNEQFF. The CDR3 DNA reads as TGCGCCAGCAGCTTGGCGACGGACGCCTCCTACAATGAGCAGTTCTTC.

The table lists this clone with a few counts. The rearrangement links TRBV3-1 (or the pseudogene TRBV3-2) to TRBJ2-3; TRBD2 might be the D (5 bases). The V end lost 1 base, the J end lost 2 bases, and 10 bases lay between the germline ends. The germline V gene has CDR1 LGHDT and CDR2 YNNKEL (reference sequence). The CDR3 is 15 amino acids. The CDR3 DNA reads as TGTGCCAGCAGCCAAGGTAGCGCTTTCACAGATACGCAGTATTTT. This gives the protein CASSQGSAFTDTQYF.

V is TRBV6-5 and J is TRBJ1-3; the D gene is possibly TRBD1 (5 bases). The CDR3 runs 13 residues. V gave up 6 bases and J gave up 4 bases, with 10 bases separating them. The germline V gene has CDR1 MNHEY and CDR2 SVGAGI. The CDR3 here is CASRRGPGNTIYF. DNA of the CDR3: TGTGCCAGCAGACGGGGACCAGGAAACACCATATATTTT.

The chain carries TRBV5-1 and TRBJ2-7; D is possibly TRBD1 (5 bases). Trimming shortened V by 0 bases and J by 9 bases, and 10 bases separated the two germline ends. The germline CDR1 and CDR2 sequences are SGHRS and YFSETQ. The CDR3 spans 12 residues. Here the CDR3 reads CASSLEGSGQYF. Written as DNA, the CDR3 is TGCGCCAGCAGCTTGGAGGGGTCGGGGCAGTACTTC.

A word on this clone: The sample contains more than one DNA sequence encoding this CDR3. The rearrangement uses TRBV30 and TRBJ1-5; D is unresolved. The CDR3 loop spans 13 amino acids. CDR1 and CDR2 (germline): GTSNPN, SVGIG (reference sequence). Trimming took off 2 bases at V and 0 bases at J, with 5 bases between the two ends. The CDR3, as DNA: TGTGCCTGGAGTCCAGATAGCAATCAGCCCCAGCATTTT. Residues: CAWSPDSNQPQHF.

CDR3 nucleotide sequence: TGTGCCAGCAGCCGGAACTCCCGGCCCACTGAAGCTTTCTTT. Amino acids: CASSRNSRPTEAFF. V and J are TRBV7-9 and TRBJ1-1; D unresolved. Trimming took 5 bases from V and 4 from J, leaving 14 bases between them. Per the germline V gene, CDR1 is SEHNR and CDR2 is FQNEAQ (reference sequence). This CDR3 is 14 amino acids long.

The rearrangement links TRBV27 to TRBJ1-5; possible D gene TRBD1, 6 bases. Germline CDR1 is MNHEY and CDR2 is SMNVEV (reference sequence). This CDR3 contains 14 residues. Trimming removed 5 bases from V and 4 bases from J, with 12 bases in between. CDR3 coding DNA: TGTGCCAGCAGTCCCCGGGACAAGAATCAGCCCCAGCATTTT. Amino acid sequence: CASSPRDKNQPQHF.

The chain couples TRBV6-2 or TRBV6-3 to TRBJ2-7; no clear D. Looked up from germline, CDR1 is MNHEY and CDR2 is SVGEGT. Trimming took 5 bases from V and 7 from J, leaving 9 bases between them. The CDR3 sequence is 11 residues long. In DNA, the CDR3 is TGTGCCAGCAGTGCCTCCGAGGAGCAGTACTTC. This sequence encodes CASSASEEQYF.

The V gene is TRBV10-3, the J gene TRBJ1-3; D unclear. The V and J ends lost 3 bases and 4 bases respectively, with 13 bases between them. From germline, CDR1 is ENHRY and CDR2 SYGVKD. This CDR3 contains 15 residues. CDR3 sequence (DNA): TGTGCCATCAGTGATGGCCTTACTTTGGGAAACACCATATATTTT. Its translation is CAISDGLTLGNTIYF.

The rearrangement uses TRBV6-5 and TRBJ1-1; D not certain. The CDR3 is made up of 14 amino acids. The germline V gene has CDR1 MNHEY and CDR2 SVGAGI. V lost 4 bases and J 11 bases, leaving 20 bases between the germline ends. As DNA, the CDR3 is TGTGCCAGCAGTTCCATCCTCTCAAGCTGGGCGGCTTTCTTT. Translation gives CASSSILSSWAAFF.

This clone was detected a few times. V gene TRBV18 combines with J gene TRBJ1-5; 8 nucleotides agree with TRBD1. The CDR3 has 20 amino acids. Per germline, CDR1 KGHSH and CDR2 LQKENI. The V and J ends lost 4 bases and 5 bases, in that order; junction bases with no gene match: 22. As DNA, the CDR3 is TGTGCCAGCTCACAAAGACCTGGATCAACAGGGGGGCGGCGGCATCAGCCCCAGCATTTT. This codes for CASSQRPGSTGGRRHQPQHF.

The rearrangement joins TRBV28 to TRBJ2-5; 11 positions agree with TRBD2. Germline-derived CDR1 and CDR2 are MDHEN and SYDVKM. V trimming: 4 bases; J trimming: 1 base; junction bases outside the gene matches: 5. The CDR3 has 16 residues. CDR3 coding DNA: TGTGCCAGCAGTTCCCTAGGACTAGCGGGCCAAGAGACCCAGTACTTC. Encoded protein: CASSSLGLAGQETQYF.

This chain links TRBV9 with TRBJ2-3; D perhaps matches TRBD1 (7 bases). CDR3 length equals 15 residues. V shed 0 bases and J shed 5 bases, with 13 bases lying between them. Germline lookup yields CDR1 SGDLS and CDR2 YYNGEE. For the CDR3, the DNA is TGTGCCAGCAGCGTAGGACAGGGCGGGGTAGATACGCAGTATTTT. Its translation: CASSVGQGGVDTQYF.

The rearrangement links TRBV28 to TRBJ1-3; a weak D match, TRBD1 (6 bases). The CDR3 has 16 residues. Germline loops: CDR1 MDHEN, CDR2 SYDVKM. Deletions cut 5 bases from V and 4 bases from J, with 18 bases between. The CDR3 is CASSPTGRTSGNTIYF. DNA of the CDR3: TGTGCCAGCAGTCCCACAGGGAGAACCTCCGGAAACACCATATATTTT.

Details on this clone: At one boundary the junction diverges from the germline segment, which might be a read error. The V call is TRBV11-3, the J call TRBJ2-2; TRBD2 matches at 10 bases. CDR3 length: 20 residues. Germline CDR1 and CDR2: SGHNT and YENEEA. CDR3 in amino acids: CASSLERGGRQMRRTGELFF. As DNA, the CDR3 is TGTGCCAGCAGCCTAGAGCGGGGGGGTAGACAGATGCGGAGGACCGGGGAGCTGTTTTTT.

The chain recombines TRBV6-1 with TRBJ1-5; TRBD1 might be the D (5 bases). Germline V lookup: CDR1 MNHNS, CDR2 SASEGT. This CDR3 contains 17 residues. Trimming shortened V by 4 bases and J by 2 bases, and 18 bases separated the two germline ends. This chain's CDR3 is CASSARQGTDRNQPQHF. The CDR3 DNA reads TGTGCCAGCAGTGCTAGGCAGGGAACCGATCGCAATCAGCCCCAGCATTTT.

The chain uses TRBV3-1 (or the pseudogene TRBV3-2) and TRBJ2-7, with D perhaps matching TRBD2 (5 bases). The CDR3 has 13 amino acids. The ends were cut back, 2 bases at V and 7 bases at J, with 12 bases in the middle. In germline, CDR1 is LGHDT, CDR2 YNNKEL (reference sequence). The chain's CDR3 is CASSQLVRTEQYF. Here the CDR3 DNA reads TGTGCCAGCAGCCAACTAGTTCGGACTGAGCAGTACTTC.